Shown below are 29 T cell receptor beta chains from a single sample sequenced in a study of Ad26.COV2.S vaccination and SARS-CoV-2 variants (dated by TCRdb to 2020 to 2023). The label giving this sample's treatment or condition can be read as: some 19 received Ad26.COV2.S at low or high dose, single or two shots; about 5 received placebo; per-sample allocation not given. For vaccine and placebo recipients, the sequenced repertoires came from samples collected on day 63 after the first injection. Preparation of the library involved the immunoSEQ multiplex PCR assay. TCRdb mirrors the immuneACCESS table, restricted to in-frame sequences. Some clones are absent from its copies; in checked studies, under half trace to an unresolved V gene, and the reason for the others is unknown. Across this sample there are 400,000 to 450,000 clones, with around 90% seen only once. Less than 15% of the sample comes from the top ten.

The material sequenced was peripheral blood, taken in a trial of Ad26.COV2.S vaccine versus placebo. Every receptor here comes from a person aged 18 to 59 who received the Ad26.COV2.S COVID-19 vaccine or a placebo.

This clone was observed a few times. The CDR3: CASSLGGSHEQYF. The CDR3, as DNA: TGTGCCAGCAGCTTAGGAGGGAGCCACGAGCAGTACTTC. The rearrangement links TRBV7-9 to TRBJ2-7, with a possible D match to TRBD2 (5 bases). The CDR3 runs 13 residues. Trimming took off 1 base at V and 5 bases at J, with 9 bases between the two ends. CDR1 is SEHNR and CDR2 is FQNEAQ in the germline V gene (reference sequence).

The V gene is TRBV7-2, the J gene TRBJ2-7; 9 bases map to TRBD2. Losses at the gene ends were 1 base for V and 2 bases for J; bases not matched to a gene: 9. The V gene's germline CDR1 is SGHTA and CDR2 FQGNSA. CDR3 length equals 17 residues. CDR3 nucleotide sequence: TGTGCCAGCAGCTTAGTAGGGGCGGGAGGGGGCGCCTACGAGCAGTACTTC. It encodes CASSLVGAGGGAYEQYF.

V is TRBV7-6 and J is TRBJ2-7; TRBD2 agrees at 9 bases. J lost 2 bases, V lost 5 bases, and 4 bases had no gene match. Germline CDR1 reads SGHVS; CDR2 reads FNYEAQ. CDR3 length: 14 amino acids. The CDR3 region has the DNA TGTGCCAGCAGCCAGGCTAGCGGGACCTACGAGCAGTACTTC. It specifies CASSQASGTYEQYF. The full variable domain, rest sourced from reference TRBV7-6 and TRBJ2-7, is GAGVSQSPRYKVTKRGQDVALRCDPISGHVSLYWYRQALGQGPEFLTYFNYEAQQDKSGLPNDRFSAERPEGSISTLTIQRTEQRDSAMYRCASSQASGTYEQYFGPGTRLTVT.

This rearrangement joins TRBV11-3 to TRBJ2-1; tentative D call: TRBD2 (5 bases). This CDR3 is built from 15 residues. V was clipped by 2 bases and J by 0 bases, with 8 bases between them. Germline V gives CDR1 SGHNT, CDR2 YENEEA. The CDR3 DNA reads as TGTGCCAGCAGCTTAAGTGGAGGCTCCTACAATGAGCAGTTCTTC. Its translation is CASSLSGGSYNEQFF.

J is TRBJ2-1 and V is TRBV4-3; perhaps TRBD2 as D (5 bases). Germline CDR1 and CDR2: LGHNA and YSLEER. V lost 0 bases, J lost 6 bases, and 15 bases lay in between. The CDR3 sequence is 16 residues long. This CDR3 is CASSQDLHRRGNEQFF. CDR3 in DNA: TGCGCCAGCAGCCAAGACCTACACCGACGGGGCAATGAGCAGTTCTTC.

The chain carries TRBV13 and TRBJ2-7; 11 bases agree with TRBD1. The CDR3 is made up of 16 amino acids. J lost 2 bases, V lost 2 bases, and 5 bases had no gene match. Germline assignment: CDR1 PRHDT and CDR2 FYEKMQ (reference sequence). This CDR3 is CASSLSTGQGAYEQYF. DNA for the CDR3: TGTGCCAGCAGCTTAAGTACGGGACAGGGGGCCTACGAGCAGTACTTC.

V and J are TRBV7-2 and TRBJ1-2, with D possibly being TRBD1 (5 bases). The germline gives CDR1 SGHTA, CDR2 FQGNSA. The CDR3 sequence is 14 residues long. V lost 5 bases and J 8 bases, leaving 18 bases between the germline ends. DNA of the CDR3: TGTGCCAGCAGCCGGGAAGGAGGGACGGGGGGCTACACCTTC. Residues: CASSREGGTGGYTF.

The rearrangement uses TRBV19 and TRBJ1-5; D remains unclear. Trimming cost V 9 bases and J 3 bases, with 12 bases left between them. Looked up from germline, CDR1 is LNHDA and CDR2 is SQIVND (reference sequence). The CDR3 spans 13 residues. The CDR3 protein is CASANPLNQPQHF. The DNA of the CDR3 is TGTGCCAGCGCTAACCCCCTCAATCAGCCCCAGCATTTT.

The chain employs TRBV4-3 and TRBJ2-1; possibly TRBD2 for D (6 bases). V was cut by 0 bases and J by 13 bases, with 13 bases left in between. CDR3 length: 13 residues. Per the germline V gene, CDR1 is LGHNA and CDR2 is YSLEER. CDR3 coding DNA: TGCGCCAGCAGCCAAGATTTCGCGGGAAGACAGTTCTTC. This encodes CASSQDFAGRQFF.

The chain uses TRBV13 and TRBJ2-1; 9 bases line up with TRBD2. CDR1 and CDR2 (germline): PRHDT, FYEKMQ (reference sequence). V was pared by 1 base and J by 8 bases, with 9 bases of the junction left unmatched. The CDR3 is made up of 16 amino acids. CDR3 bases: TGTGCCAGCAGCTTAGATAGCGGGAGCCCTGCCGATGAGCAGTTCTTC. It specifies CASSLDSGSPADEQFF.

The chain carries TRBV7-9 and TRBJ1-4; the D gene is possibly TRBD1 (5 bases). The V gene's germline CDR1 is SEHNR and CDR2 FQNEAQ (reference sequence). Trimming cost V 11 bases and J 10 bases, with 20 bases left between them. The CDR3 is 13 residues long. CDR3 residues: CALLEQVDRKLFF. Here the CDR3 DNA reads TGTGCCCTATTGGAACAGGTGGATCGAAAACTGTTTTTT.

The rearrangement uses TRBV11-2 and TRBJ1-1, with a possible D match to TRBD1 (5 bases). With 5 bases removed from V and 4 bases from J, the gap between germline ends came to 17 bases. This CDR3 has 15 amino acids. Germline V lookup: CDR1 SGHAT, CDR2 FQNNGV. The CDR3 region is CASSVAGTTGTEAFF. CDR3 in DNA: TGTGCCAGCAGCGTAGCCGGGACTACGGGCACTGAAGCTTTCTTT.

V usage is TRBV7-9 and J usage is TRBJ2-7, with 9 bases aligning to TRBD2. The CDR3 runs 17 residues. Germline trimming cut 4 bases from V and 6 bases from J; bases unmatched to any gene: 16. In germline, CDR1 is SEHNR, CDR2 FQNEAQ (reference sequence). The CDR3 coding sequence is TGTGCCAGCAGCTCCATTGGCGGGAGGGCCTGGGGGGGCGAGCAGTACTTC. Translating it yields CASSSIGGRAWGGEQYF.

The chain uses TRBV24-1 and TRBJ2-3; no definite D call. The germline V gene has CDR1 KGHDR and CDR2 SFDVKD. This CDR3 contains 17 residues. V lost 4 bases, J lost 3 bases, and 19 bases lay in between. The CDR3 nucleotides read TGTGCCACCAGTGACCCGGGCTGGAAGGAAGGGACAGATACGCAGTATTTT. Amino acid sequence: CATSDPGWKEGTDTQYF.

The V gene is TRBV27, the J gene TRBJ2-3, with TRBD2 matching 7 bases. The germline V gene has CDR1 MNHEY and CDR2 SMNVEV (reference sequence). This CDR3 has 16 amino acids. V shed 3 bases and J 7 bases; nucleotides not matched to a gene: 13. This chain's CDR3 is CASSFYRGGSLNTQYF. The CDR3 nucleotides read TGTGCCAGCAGTTTCTATAGGGGCGGGAGTTTAAATACGCAGTATTTT.

The rearrangement uses TRBV19 and TRBJ2-7, with D unresolved. The CDR3 runs to 15 residues. Trimming cost V 0 bases and J 3 bases, with 12 bases left between them. The germline gives CDR1 LNHDA, CDR2 SQIVND (reference sequence). In DNA, the CDR3 is TGTGCCAGTAGTATAGAGGGCGTACTCAGCTACGAGCAGTACTTC. Its protein product is CASSIEGVLSYEQYF.

The chain links TRBV27 to TRBJ1-5, with 9 bases matching TRBD1. Per germline, CDR1 MNHEY and CDR2 SMNVEV (reference sequence). The CDR3 length is 15 residues. The junction had 5 bases not matched to a gene; V was cut back by 2 bases and J by 6 bases. The CDR3 is CASSLKQGAGQPQHF. CDR3 nucleotide sequence: TGTGCCAGCAGTTTAAAACAGGGGGCCGGTCAGCCCCAGCATTTT.

V is TRBV4-1 and J is TRBJ2-1; 11 positions match TRBD1. Trimming took 3 bases from V and 7 from J; bases not matched to a gene: 5. The germline CDR1 and CDR2 sequences are MGHRA and YSYEKL. This CDR3 spans 15 amino acids. The CDR3 loop is CASSHGQGAQNEQFF. CDR3 DNA: TGCGCCAGCAGCCATGGACAGGGGGCGCAAAATGAGCAGTTCTTC.

The V and J genes are TRBV23-1 and TRBJ2-5, with D uncertain. TRBV23-1 has ORF status, its function being uncertain. The CDR3 extends over 13 amino acids. V shed 10 bases and J shed 1 base, with 13 bases lying between them. The CDR3 bases are TGCGCCAAACTTCCTAGGCCCCAAGAGACCCAGTACTTC. It specifies CAKLPRPQETQYF.

This sequence joins TRBV7-2 and TRBJ2-7; D might be TRBD1 (6 bases). The CDR3 loop spans 14 amino acids. Between the trimmed V and J ends, which lost 4 bases and 0 bases, there was a span of 10 bases. Germline V gives CDR1 SGHTA, CDR2 FQGNSA. CDR3 sequence: CASSSRDTSYEQYF. The CDR3 nucleotides are TGTGCCAGCAGCTCTCGGGACACCTCCTACGAGCAGTACTTC.

This chain uses TRBV30 with TRBJ1-6; the D is unclear. There are 16 residues in the CDR3. The germline V and J ends were trimmed by 2 bases and 3 bases, with 14 bases remaining between them. CDR1 is GTSNPN and CDR2 is SVGIG in the germline V gene (reference sequence). CDR3 residues: CAWSSPRQVYNSPLHF. The CDR3 DNA reads as TGTGCCTGGAGTTCCCCCCGACAAGTCTATAATTCACCCCTCCACTTT.

The chain couples TRBV11-2 to TRBJ1-3; maybe TRBD1 (6 bases). Germline-derived CDR1 and CDR2 are SGHAT and FQNNGV. The V end was cut by 5 bases, the J end by 3 bases, with 17 bases between. CDR3 length: 16 amino acids. For the CDR3, the DNA is TGTGCCAGCAGCCTCCGGACAGATACGTATGGAAACACCATATATTTT. It yields the protein CASSLRTDTYGNTIYF.

This clone came up once. The rearrangement links TRBV18 to TRBJ2-3; weak D call: TRBD2 (8 bases). The CDR3 consists of 17 residues. Trimming shortened V by 4 bases and J by 2 bases, and 19 bases separated the two germline ends. CDR1 KGHSH and CDR2 LQKENI come from the germline V gene. The CDR3 region is CASSRAGQTSATDTQYF. CDR3 nucleotide sequence: TGTGCCAGCTCACGAGCGGGACAGACTAGCGCCACAGATACGCAGTATTTT.

The J gene is TRBJ1-1, the V gene TRBV9; D ambiguous. Looked up from germline, CDR1 is SGDLS and CDR2 is YYNGEE. Trimming stripped 4 bases from V and 2 bases from J, with 12 bases between. This CDR3 comprises 14 residues. The chain's CDR3 is CASSPPPLNTEAFF. CDR3 bases: TGTGCCAGCAGCCCCCCCCCGCTTAACACTGAAGCTTTCTTT.

The CDR3 is CASSTGQNNQPQHF. The CDR3 DNA is TGTGCCAGTAGTACAGGACAGAACAATCAGCCCCAGCATTTT. The V call is TRBV19, the J call TRBJ1-5; D is possibly TRBD1 (6 bases). This CDR3 has 14 residues. The ends were cut back, 4 bases at V and 3 bases at J, with 10 bases in the middle. The germline V gene encodes CDR1 LNHDA and CDR2 SQIVND (reference sequence).

The CDR3 protein is CASSPGSGTRGYTF. The CDR3 coding sequence is TGTGCCAGCAGCCCCGGATCCGGGACTAGGGGCTACACCTTC. This chain connects TRBV7-3 to TRBJ1-2; D is perhaps TRBD1 (5 bases). V dropped 5 bases and J dropped 8 bases, with 18 bases sitting between them. CDR3 length: 14 amino acids. The germline CDR1 and CDR2 sequences are SGHTA and FQGTGA.

The rearrangement joins TRBV2 to TRBJ1-2; 7 positions match TRBD1. J was trimmed by 1 base and V by 4 bases; bases with no gene match: 21. There are 20 residues in the CDR3. Germline loops: CDR1 SNHLY, CDR2 FYNNEI. CDR3 in amino acids: CASSGPGGRGQSRDNYGYTF. The CDR3 DNA is TGTGCCAGCAGTGGCCCCGGGGGGAGGGGGCAGTCCCGTGATAACTATGGCTACACCTTC.

The chain carries TRBV3-1 (or the pseudogene TRBV3-2) and TRBJ2-3; the match to TRBD2 covers 7 bases. CDR1 is LGHDT and CDR2 is YNNKEL in the germline V gene (reference sequence). This CDR3 contains 14 residues. V dropped 4 bases and J dropped 14; count of bases not matched to a gene: 15. In DNA form, the CDR3 reads TGTGCCAGCAGCCCTACCGGGACTACCACAGACAGGTATTTT. This sequence encodes CASSPTGTTTDRYF.

CDR3 sequence: CASSSLTSGNTIYF. CDR3 coding DNA: TGTGCCAGCAGCTCTTTGACCTCTGGAAACACCATATATTTT. The chain uses TRBV5-5 and TRBJ1-3; D remains ambiguous. Germline values: CDR1 SGHKS, CDR2 YYEKEE (reference sequence). Trimming removed 3 bases from V and 0 bases from J, with 7 bases in between. This CDR3 contains 14 residues.